This T cell receptor beta chain was obtained from a study of low-dose radiotherapy and immunotherapy resistance in tumors. The time point was: before trial treatment. The CDR3 totals 19 residues. CDR1 is LNHDA and CDR2 is SQIVND in the germline V gene (reference sequence). V lost 5 bases and J lost 4; bases outside the gene matches: 14. With TRAV- and TRBV-specific primers, first-strand cDNA was made, covering the alpha and beta chains. Amplification of TCRs used a constant-region primer and V-primer adapter for 15 to 25 PCR cycles. TCRdb passed the reads through MiXCR, listing each CDR3 protein once. Found here are 80,000 to 95,000 distinct CDR3 sequences, roughly 9% of them singletons; the top ten hold under 1.1%. This clonotype was recorded many times.

This TCR came from a male donor with prostate cancer. Sample: PBMCs, taken before treatment. The gene calls are TRBV19 and TRBJ2-3, with TRBD2 matching over 14 bases. DNA of the CDR3: TGTGCCAGTAGTTCGCAGACGGTGACTAGCGGGAGGGTCCCAGATACGCAGTATTTT. Translating it yields CASSSQTVTSGRVPDTQYF.